This T cell receptor (beta chain) is drawn from a study of OX40 agonist ivuxolimab in advanced cancers. Regarding the research as a whole: Ivuxolimab was a fully human IgG2 agonistic monoclonal antibody targeting the costimulatory receptor OX40 (CD134). Intravenous ivuxolimab was administered to patients every 2 weeks at six dose levels: 0.01, 0.1, 0.3, 1.5, 3 and 10 mg/kg. Of the 50 to 55 patients in dose escalation, 19 had hepatocellular carcinoma, some 15 had melanoma, 9 had renal cell carcinoma and 9 had head and neck cancer. A male proportion of under 85% and a mean age of around 60 years, ranging from 23 to 79, were recorded for the dose-escalation cohort. Prior anti-PD-1, anti-PD-L1 or anti-CTLA-4 therapy was permitted, and about two fifths of dose-escalation patients had received checkpoint inhibitors. Partial responses occurred in three dose-escalation patients, of whom one had hepatocellular carcinoma and two had cutaneous melanoma. Peripheral TCRbeta sequencing aimed to test whether ivuxolimab altered TCR sequence diversity and caused clonal T-cell expansion. The paper covers the monotherapy dose-escalation part of the phase I ivuxolimab trial, which included N ≈ 50 patients. Overall results and qualifications from the work: After ivuxolimab, more expanded clones were found on average in CD8+ T cells than in CD4+ T cells. Low levels of normalized T-cell clonal expansion were also shown by some nonresponding patients. At doses of 0.1 to 3.0 mg/kg, clonal expansion of both CD4+ and CD8+ blood T cells was observed from baseline to week 6. Which antigens the clonally expanded peripheral T cells were specific for was not determined. In the 0.1-3.0 mg/kg groups, partial responders had among the lowest normalized peripheral clonal expansion, particularly in CD8+ T cells.

A note on this clone: Its recognized antigen is unknown. No base quality information exists; no much larger clone differs at one position.

Genomic DNA was extracted from sorted cells for sequencing of the TCRbeta CDR3 region. TCRbeta CDR3 regions were sequenced using the immunoSEQ Assay. Held by TCRdb, this immuneACCESS table contains in-frame sequences only and omits some clones. Under half of the omission traces to an unresolved V gene where checked; the cause of the rest is unknown. Recorded for this sample are 70,000 to 85,000 clones; approximately 83% of them occurred a single time. Around 2% of the sample rests with the top ten. The trial excluded patients who had a history of autoimmune disease or were on systemic immunosuppression. Peripheral blood for TCR sequencing was collected from all dose cohorts at baseline, on cycle 4 day 1, and on cycle 7 day 1. The samples were drawn from a first-in-human, open-label, multicenter phase I dose-escalation trial of ivuxolimab. Adults with locally advanced or metastatic melanoma, renal cell carcinoma, hepatocellular carcinoma or head and neck squamous cell carcinoma were enrolled in the trial. CD4+ and CD8+ T cells were sorted separately from peripheral blood before TCR sequencing.

This sample comprised CD4+ or CD8+ T cells sorted from blood, obtained in a trial of the OX40 agonist ivuxolimab. The sequence was obtained from an adult with an advanced solid tumor such as melanoma, head and neck, liver or kidney cancer.

The DNA reads TGTGCCAGCAGGATTGCACTAGCTGGATTCTACGAGCAGTACTTC. This is translated as CASRIALAGFYEQYF. The sequence joins TRBV6-6 to TRBJ2-7; perhaps TRBD2 is the D gene, with 6 bases matching. From the germline V gene (reference sequence), CDR1 is MNHNY and CDR2 is SVGAGI. Deletion took 6 bases off V and 3 bases off J, with a span of 18 bases between the germline ends. From cysteine to phenylalanine, the CDR3 is 15 amino acids long. Only CDR3 DNA remains: 45 bases, in frame from the first base.